The 13 T cell receptor beta chains given below trace back to one sample, sequenced in a study of T cells after yellow fever vaccination. MiXCR was run by TCRdb on the 5' RACE reads, yielding one entry per CDR3 protein. The table shows approximately 85,000 distinct CDR3 sequences, with approximately 12% occurring only once. The input for sequencing was CD8+ T cells not binding an NS4B(214-222) dextramer, sorted from PBMCs, taken approximately 20 days after the first yellow fever vaccination. The receptor source for this set is a man between 18 and 29 years old who received the YFV17D yellow fever vaccine.

This chain connects TRBV19 to TRBJ2-5; D gene ambiguous. Germline lookup yields CDR1 LNHDA and CDR2 SQIVND (reference sequence). CDR3 length: 13 residues. V lost 7 bases, J lost 2 bases, and 11 bases lay in between. CDR3 nucleotides: TGTGCCAGTAATCAGCCGGGTCAAGAGACCCAGTACTTC. It yields the protein CASNQPGQETQYF.

In this sample, this clonotype turned up a few times. This chain links TRBV4-2 with TRBJ1-1; D is perhaps TRBD1 (5 bases). CDR1 is LGHNA and CDR2 is YNFKEQ in the germline V gene. The CDR3 length is 13 residues. The V and J ends lost 5 bases and 3 bases respectively, with 10 bases between them. CDR3 in DNA: TGTGCCAGCAGCTACCGAGGGGACACTGAAGCTTTCTTT. Amino acids: CASSYRGDTEAFF.

The chain links TRBV10-2 to TRBJ2-1, with D maybe TRBD1 (5 bases). Per germline, CDR1 WSHSY and CDR2 SAAADI. This CDR3 region has 15 residues. Trimming pared 5 bases from V and 0 bases from J, leaving 11 bases between. DNA of the CDR3: TGCGCCAGCAGTCTCCAGGGATTCTCCTACAATGAGCAGTTCTTC. Translating gives CASSLQGFSYNEQFF.

This clonotype was counted a few times. This chain connects TRBV25-1 to TRBJ2-2; TRBD1 might be the D (5 bases). This CDR3 comprises 15 residues. Germline V gene sequence: CDR1 MGHDK, CDR2 SYGVNS. Trimming pared 1 base from V and 6 bases from J, leaving 12 bases between. The CDR3 sequence is CASSESGSKAGELFF. CDR3 DNA sequence: TGTGCCAGCAGTGAATCAGGGTCCAAGGCCGGGGAGCTGTTTTTT.

This clonotype was seen many times. CDR3 sequence: CASSRDEETQYF. DNA for the CDR3: TGTGCCAGCAGTCGAGACGAAGAGACCCAGTACTTC. The V gene is TRBV6-2 or TRBV6-3, the J gene TRBJ2-5; D remains unclear. Germline CDR1 is MNHEY and CDR2 is SVGEGT. V gave up 5 bases and J gave up 3 bases, with 7 bases separating them. CDR3 length equals 12 residues.

Comment on this clonotype: One end of the junction varies from germline; a read error may be responsible. The chain employs TRBV6-1 and TRBJ2-1; D is perhaps TRBD1 or TRBD2 (6 bases each). This CDR3 spans 15 amino acids. Germline CDR1 and CDR2: MNHNS and SASEGT. The CDR3 DNA reads as TGTGGCAGCAGCCCCGGGGGCGGGACCTACAATGAGCAGTTCTTC. Translation gives CGSSPGGGTYNEQFF.

A few counts support this clonotype. The rearrangement joins TRBV9 to TRBJ2-2, with 8 bases lining up with TRBD2. CDR1 SGDLS and CDR2 YYNGEE come from the germline V gene. J gave up 4 bases and V 3 bases, and 8 bases lay outside the gene matches. The CDR3 length is 16 residues. Here the CDR3 DNA reads TGTGCCAGCAGCGCACCCACGGGACTAGTCACCGGGGAGCTGTTTTTT. It specifies CASSAPTGLVTGELFF.

This rearrangement joins TRBV4-1 to TRBJ2-3; D is undetermined. CDR1 is MGHRA and CDR2 is YSYEKL in the germline V gene. This CDR3 has 14 residues. The V end was cut by 1 base, the J end by 1 base, with 6 bases between. In nucleotides, the CDR3 is TGCGCCAGCAGCCAAGGAGCTCGCACAGATACGCAGTATTTT. Amino acid sequence: CASSQGARTDTQYF.

This clonotype has just a few counts. The CDR3 sequence is CASSSAPSSYNEQFF. DNA of the CDR3: TGCGCCAGCAGCTCCGCTCCCAGCTCCTACAATGAGCAGTTCTTC. This chain uses TRBV5-1 with TRBJ2-1; D is uncertain. In germline, CDR1 is SGHRS, CDR2 YFSETQ. Between the trimmed V and J ends, which lost 3 bases and 0 bases, there was a span of 10 bases. The CDR3 is made up of 15 amino acids.

In this sample, this clonotype turned up many times. CDR3 coding DNA: TGTGCCAGCAGTTACATCTTGAACACTGAAGCTTTCTTT. It codes for CASSYILNTEAFF. This rearrangement joins TRBV6-2 or TRBV6-3 to TRBJ1-1; D gene uncertain. V gave up 2 bases and J gave up 0 bases, with 4 bases separating them. Per germline, CDR1 MNHEY and CDR2 SVGEGT. The CDR3 totals 13 residues.

By sample fraction, this clonotype is medium-sized. The J gene is TRBJ2-1, the V gene TRBV27; 9 nucleotides line up with TRBD2. Germline V CDR1 and CDR2: MNHEY, SMNVEV (reference sequence). The junction had 3 bases not matched to a gene; V was cut back by 2 bases and J by 4 bases. This CDR3 has 15 amino acids. CDR3 residues: CASSLIAGVYNEQFF. DNA of the CDR3: TGTGCCAGCAGTTTAATAGCGGGGGTATACAATGAGCAGTTCTTC.

This clonotype showed up many times. The rearrangement links TRBV6-4 to TRBJ2-6, with D unclear. Per the germline V gene, CDR1 is MRHNA and CDR2 is SNTAGT. CDR3 size: 14 residues. V lost 5 bases and J 0 bases, leaving 5 bases between the germline ends. The CDR3 loop reads CASSQNSGANVLTF. DNA of the CDR3: TGTGCCAGCAGTCAAAACTCTGGGGCCAACGTCCTGACTTTC.

This clonotype was observed a handful of times. The V and J genes are TRBV12-3 or TRBV12-4 and TRBJ1-3; TRBD1 is a possible D gene (6 bases). V lost 6 bases and J lost 0, with 15 bases in between. The CDR3 covers 16 residues. The CDR3 sequence: CASRPNRARSGNTIYF. The CDR3 DNA follows: TGTGCCAGCAGACCCAACAGGGCTCGCTCTGGAAACACCATATATTTT.